Here is one T cell receptor (beta chain) with its context. Its specificity is not known. Produced via immunoSEQ multiplex PCR; TCRdb's table is partial and in-frame only. The sample yields roughly 69,000 clones, roughly nine tenths seen once. This sample is drawn from a study of OX40 agonist ivuxolimab in advanced cancers. Study as a whole: Recorded diagnoses for dose-escalation patients were hepatocellular carcinoma, melanoma, renal cell or head and neck cancer. Partial responses were observed in three patients, of whom one had hepatocellular carcinoma and two had cutaneous melanoma.

This CDR3 is 14 amino acids long. Germline V gene data show CDR1 as MGHRA and CDR2 as YSYEKL. V lost 4 bases, J lost 6 bases, and 15 bases lay in between. Overall study findings and caveats: Circulating CD4+ and CD8+ T cells showed clonal expansion by week 6 at 0.1 to 3.0 mg/kg.

The clonotype comes from an adult with an advanced solid tumor such as melanoma, head and neck, liver or kidney cancer. This material consisted of CD4+ or CD8+ T cells sorted from blood, taken in a trial of the OX40 agonist ivuxolimab. This rearrangement joins TRBV4-1 to TRBJ1-1, with D hard to call. The CDR3 loop is CASSLGPEPAEAFF. The CDR3 DNA is TGCGCCAGCAGCCTAGGACCAGAACCCGCTGAAGCTTTCTTT.